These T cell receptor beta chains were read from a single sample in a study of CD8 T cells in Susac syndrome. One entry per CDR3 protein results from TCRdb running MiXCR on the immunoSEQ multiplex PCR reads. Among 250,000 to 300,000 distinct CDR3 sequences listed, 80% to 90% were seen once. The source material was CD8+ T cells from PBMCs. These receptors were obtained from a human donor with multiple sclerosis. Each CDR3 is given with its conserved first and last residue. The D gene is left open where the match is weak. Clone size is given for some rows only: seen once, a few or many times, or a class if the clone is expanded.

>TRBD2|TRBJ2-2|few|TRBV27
CASSLGGEAGELFF
TGTGCCAGCAGTTTAGGGGGGGAGGCCGGGGAGCTGTTTTTT
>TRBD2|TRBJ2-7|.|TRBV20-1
CSGALAGGLRPYEQYF
TGCAGTGGGGCCCTAGCGGGAGGACTGAGGCCCTACGAGCAGTACTTC
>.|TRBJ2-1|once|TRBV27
CASSDGALPYNEQFF
TGTGCCAGCAGCGACGGGGCCCTTCCCTACAATGAGCAGTTCTTC
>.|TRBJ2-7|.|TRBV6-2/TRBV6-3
CASSLRERPREQYF
TGTGCCAGCAGCCTCCGGGAGCGACCACGCGAGCAGTACTTC
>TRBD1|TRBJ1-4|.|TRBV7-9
CASSAPGQGVEKLFF
TGTGCCAGCAGCGCTCCAGGACAGGGTGTCGAAAAACTGTTTTTT
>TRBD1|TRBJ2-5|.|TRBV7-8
CASSSTRDSQETQYF
TGTGCCAGCAGCTCGACCCGGGACAGTCAAGAGACCCAGTACTTC
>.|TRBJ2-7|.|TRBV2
CASMGGSLAYEQYF
TGTGCCAGCATGGGGGGTAGCCTAGCCTACGAGCAGTACTTC
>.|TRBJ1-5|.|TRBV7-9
CASSAATGALNQPQHF
TGTGCCAGCAGCGCCGCTACCGGGGCGCTAAATCAGCCCCAGCATTTT
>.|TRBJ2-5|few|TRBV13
CASSLGGWEETQYF
TGTGCCAGCAGCTTAGGGGGATGGGAAGAGACCCAGTACTTC
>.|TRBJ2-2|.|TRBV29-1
CSVEDPISGELFF
TGCAGCGTTGAAGATCCCATATCCGGGGAGCTGTTTTTT
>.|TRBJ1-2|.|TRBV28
CASSPPGLYGYTF
TGTGCCAGCAGTCCCCCAGGACTCTATGGCTACACCTTC
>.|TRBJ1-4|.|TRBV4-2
CASSQEGVRVATNEKLFF
TGTGCCAGCAGCCAAGAAGGGGTGAGGGTTGCAACTAATGAAAAACTGTTTTTT
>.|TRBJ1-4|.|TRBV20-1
CSARDPYRGNEKLFF
TGCAGTGCTAGAGATCCATATAGGGGAAATGAAAAACTGTTTTTT
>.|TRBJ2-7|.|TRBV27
CASRATHEQYF
TGTGCCAGCAGAGCCACTCACGAGCAGTACTTC
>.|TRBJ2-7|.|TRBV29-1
CSVGENYEQYF
TGCAGCGTTGGAGAAAACTACGAGCAGTACTTC
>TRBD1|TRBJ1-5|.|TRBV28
CASSFFRDSYSSNQPQHF
TGTGCCAGCAGTTTTTTCCGGGACAGCTATTCTAGCAATCAGCCCCAGCATTTT
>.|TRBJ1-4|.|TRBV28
CASSEHGGSLNEKLFF
TGTGCCAGCAGTGAACACGGCGGTTCCCTTAATGAAAAACTGTTTTTT
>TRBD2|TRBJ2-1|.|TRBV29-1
CSVLSGAGALGEQFF
TGCAGCGTCCTTTCGGGAGCGGGGGCTTTAGGTGAGCAGTTCTTC
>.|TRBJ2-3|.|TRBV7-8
CASSLRPTGADTQYF
TGTGCCAGCAGCTTACGGCCTACTGGGGCAGATACGCAGTATTTT
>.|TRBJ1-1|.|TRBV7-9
CASSLRLGDAFF
TGTGCCAGCAGCCTACGCTTAGGGGACGCTTTCTTT
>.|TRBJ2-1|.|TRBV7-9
CASSLSENNEQFF
TGTGCCAGCAGTTTATCGGAGAACAATGAGCAGTTCTTC
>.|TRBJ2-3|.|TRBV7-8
CASKGPESDTQYF
TGTGCCAGCAAGGGCCCCGAGTCAGATACGCAGTATTTT
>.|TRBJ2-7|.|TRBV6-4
CARTGERSRSYEQYF
TGTGCCCGCACCGGGGAGCGGAGTCGGTCCTACGAGCAGTACTTC
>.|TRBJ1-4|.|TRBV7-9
CASGGTNEKLFF
TGTGCCAGCGGGGGGACTAATGAAAAACTGTTTTTT
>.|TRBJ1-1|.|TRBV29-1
CSVSEAFF
TGCAGCGTCTCTGAAGCTTTCTTT
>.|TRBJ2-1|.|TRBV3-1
CASSPVSQGYNEQFF
TGTGCCAGCAGCCCGGTTTCCCAAGGCTACAATGAGCAGTTCTTC
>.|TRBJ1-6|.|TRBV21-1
CASSPTGPRQGFGNSPLHF
TGTGCCAGCAGCCCTACAGGGCCTCGACAGGGGTTTGGTAATTCACCCCTCCACTTT
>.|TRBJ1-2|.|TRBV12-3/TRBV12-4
CASSPLDYSNYGYTF
TGTGCCAGCAGTCCTTTGGACTACTCTAACTATGGCTACACCTTC
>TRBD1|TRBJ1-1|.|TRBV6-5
CASSGQGRSTEAFF
TGTGCCAGCAGTGGACAGGGACGCAGCACTGAAGCTTTCTTT
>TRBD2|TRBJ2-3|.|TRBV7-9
CASSGPSGPSTDTQYF
TGTGCCAGCAGCGGACCTAGCGGGCCTAGCACAGATACGCAGTATTTT
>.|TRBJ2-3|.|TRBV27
CASSLGPGAGTDTQYF
TGTGCCAGCAGTTTAGGGCCGGGGGCGGGCACAGATACGCAGTATTTT
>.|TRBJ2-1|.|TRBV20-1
CSARTLLSSYNEQFF
TGCAGTGCTAGAACCTTGCTCAGCTCCTACAATGAGCAGTTCTTC
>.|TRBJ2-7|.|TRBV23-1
CASSRFRGASYEQYF
TGCGCCAGCAGTCGGTTCAGGGGCGCCTCCTACGAGCAGTACTTC
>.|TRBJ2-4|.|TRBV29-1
CSPEGSGENIQYF
TGCAGTCCCGAGGGTAGCGGAGAAAACATTCAGTACTTC
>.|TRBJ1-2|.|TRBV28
CVSSLRTVNYGYTF
TGTGTCAGCAGTTTAAGGACAGTCAACTATGGCTACACCTTC
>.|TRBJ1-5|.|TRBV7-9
CASSLGGQVGF
TGTGCCAGCAGCTTAGGGGGCCAGGTTGGCTTT
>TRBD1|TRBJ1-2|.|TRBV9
CASSLTGTGGYGYTF
TGTGCCAGCAGCTTAACCGGGACAGGGGGCTATGGCTACACCTTC
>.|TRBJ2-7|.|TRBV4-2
CASSQERGSAYEQYF
TGTGCCAGCAGCCAAGAAAGGGGCTCAGCCTACGAGCAGTACTTC
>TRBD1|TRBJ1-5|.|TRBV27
CASSSTRTGSQPQHF
TGTGCCAGCAGTTCCACCCGGACAGGGTCCCAGCCCCAGCATTTT
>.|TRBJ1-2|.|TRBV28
CASNPDGRGGYTF
TGTGCCAGCAACCCGGACGGGAGAGGTGGCTACACCTTC
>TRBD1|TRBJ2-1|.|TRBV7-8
CASSPRGRVKSYNEQFF
TGTGCCAGCAGCCCTAGGGGGCGGGTAAAATCCTACAATGAGCAGTTCTTC
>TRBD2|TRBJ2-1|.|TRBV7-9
CASSFPPGAGAYNEQFF
TGTGCCAGCAGCTTCCCCCCCGGGGCGGGGGCCTACAATGAGCAGTTCTTC
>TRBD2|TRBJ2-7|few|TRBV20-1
CSGSYSGSRWFPSYEQYF
TGCAGTGGCTCTTACAGCGGGAGTAGGTGGTTTCCCTCCTACGAGCAGTACTTC
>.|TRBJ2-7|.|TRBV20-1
CSAHDSSSYEQYF
TGCAGTGCTCATGACTCGAGCTCCTACGAGCAGTACTTC
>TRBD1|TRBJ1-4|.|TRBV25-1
CASSIPGQLNEKLFF
TGTGCCAGCAGCATCCCGGGACAGCTTAATGAAAAACTGTTTTTT
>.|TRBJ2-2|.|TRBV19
CATSGTEYTGELFF
TGTGCCACATCCGGGACGGAGTACACCGGGGAGCTGTTTTTT
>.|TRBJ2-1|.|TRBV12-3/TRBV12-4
CASPPGPANNEQFF
TGTGCCAGCCCACCGGGACCCGCCAACAATGAGCAGTTCTTC
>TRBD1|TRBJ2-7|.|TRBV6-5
CASGKGTDSYEQYF
TGTGCCAGCGGGAAAGGGACAGATTCCTACGAGCAGTACTTC
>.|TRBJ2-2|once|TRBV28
CALLVETGELFF
TGTGCCCTTTTAGTGGAAACCGGGGAGCTGTTTTTT
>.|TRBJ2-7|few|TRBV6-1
CASSRNRLYEAQYF
TGTGCCAGCAGCAGAAACAGATTATACGAGGCGCAGTACTTC
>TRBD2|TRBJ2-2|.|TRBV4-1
CASSHKRETTGELFF
TGCGCCAGCAGCCACAAGCGGGAGACCACCGGGGAGCTGTTTTTT
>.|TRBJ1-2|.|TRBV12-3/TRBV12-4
CASKVSSESAKSPYGYTF
TGTGCCAGCAAGGTCTCATCCGAGTCGGCTAAGTCACCGTATGGCTACACCTTC
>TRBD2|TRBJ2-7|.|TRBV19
CASSTSLLAGAREQYF
TGTGCCAGTAGTACCTCCCTATTAGCGGGAGCGCGGGAGCAGTACTTC
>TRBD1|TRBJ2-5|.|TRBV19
CASSPPNRGETQYF
TGTGCCAGTAGTCCCCCTAACAGGGGAGAGACCCAGTACTTC
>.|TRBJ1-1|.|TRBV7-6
CASSSKPLGYSEAFF
TGTGCCAGCAGCTCTAAACCCCTAGGGTACAGTGAAGCTTTCTTT
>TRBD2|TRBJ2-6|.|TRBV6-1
CASSPGGSGANVLTF
TGTGCCAGCAGCCCGGGGGGCTCTGGGGCCAACGTCCTGACTTTC
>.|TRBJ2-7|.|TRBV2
CASRGGWQYF
TGTGCCAGCAGGGGTGGCTGGCAGTACTTC
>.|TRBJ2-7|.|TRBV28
CASSITGFGEQYF
TGTGCCAGCAGTATCACAGGGTTTGGCGAGCAGTACTTC
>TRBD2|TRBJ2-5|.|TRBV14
CASSQEPTGRAETQYF
TGTGCCAGCAGCCAAGAACCAACCGGGAGGGCGGAGACCCAGTACTTC